A selection of T cell receptor beta chains follows, all from one sample in a study of T cells expressing NK-cell markers. Using the 5' RACE reads, TCRdb records one entry per CDR3 protein without DNA. The sample table sets out 440,000 or so distinct CDR3 sequences. Sequences were obtained from blood T cells: a sorted CD56 or NKG2C T cell subset, CD4+ or CD8+ T cells, or bulk PBMC T cells (not recorded which). The source of these receptors is a woman aged 18 to 69 in good health. Both conserved end residues are part of each CDR3.

V	J	CDR3
TRBV7-2	TRBJ2-1	CASSLEGRVQAPIF
TRBV27	TRBJ2-1	CASSYRGGAYNEQFF
TRBV9	TRBJ2-3	CASSARAGGRLITDTQYF
TRBV19	TRBJ1-5	CASSTGARNQPQHF
TRBV24-1	TRBJ1-2	CATSEPGQGDYGYTF
TRBV24-1	TRBJ2-2	CATSDLAGPGELFF
TRBV20-1	TRBJ1-5	CSALTGGPQPQHF
TRBV7-6	TRBJ2-1	CASSSPFSGAHWDEQFF
TRBV27	TRBJ2-1	CASSLGLALDEQFF
TRBV28	TRBJ2-5	CASSLPSYKRGHRVQETQYF
TRBV4-2	TRBJ2-1	CASATGGVRGASSYNEQFF
TRBV5-1	TRBJ2-1	CASSLGPGGSHNEQFF
TRBV4-3	TRBJ2-3	CASSQEFATSTDTQYF
TRBV18	TRBJ2-2	CASSPGAGTGELFF
TRBV5-1	TRBJ2-7	CASSLLPGGLYEQYF
TRBV20-1	TRBJ2-2	CSARVIANTGELFF
TRBV20-1	TRBJ1-2	CSAIYRGAEYGYTF
TRBV7-2	TRBJ2-3	CASSLAAPDTQYF
TRBV9	TRBJ2-5	CASGIAGTPKGETQYF
TRBV30	TRBJ1-3	CAWSGDLAIYF
TRBV27	TRBJ2-1	CASRRLDYNEQFF
TRBV5-1	TRBJ2-1	CASSGVNYNEQFF
TRBV4-3	TRBJ1-2	CASSQEETGAYGYTF
TRBV7-9	TRBJ2-7	CASSPGQNAYEQYF
TRBV7-2	TRBJ2-3	CASSLGGMGGDTQYF
TRBV10-2	TRBJ1-6	CASSPSRELNSPLHF
TRBV27	TRBJ2-5	CASSSSSREQETQYF
TRBV19	TRBJ2-1	CASSIDSQGVYNEQFF
TRBV13	TRBJ2-4	CASSQWLGENIQYF
TRBV7-2	TRBJ2-2	CASGGRGTGELFF
TRBV20-1	TRBJ2-1	CSARGPSGLAGGGSEQFF
TRBV4-1	TRBJ2-1	CASSHRQGDEQFF
TRBV27	TRBJ2-7	CASSPSPPGLDTYEQYF
TRBV5-6	TRBJ2-7	CASSLGPGQGAYEQYF
TRBV6-5	TRBJ1-5	CASSSFQGGSNQPQHF
TRBV25-1	TRBJ2-5	CASSPGQGGGETQYF
TRBV6-5	TRBJ1-1	CASSYRRLNTEAFF
TRBV4-2	TRBJ2-1	CASSQGPLDTYNEQFF
TRBV12-3/TRBV12-4	TRBJ2-6	CASSFAGPGANVLTF
TRBV28	TRBJ2-5	CASSRLAGNGRWETQYF
TRBV7-9	TRBJ2-7	CASSSLDRPQDEQYF
TRBV20-1	TRBJ1-5	CSAGTDNSNQPQHF
TRBV29-1	TRBJ2-3	CSVGQGGDTQYF
TRBV20-1	TRBJ1-4	CSARAGGRGEKLFF
TRBV18	TRBJ2-3	CASSPPGAFTDTQYF
TRBV6-1	TRBJ2-5	CASTRWGGRETQYF
TRBV6-5	TRBJ2-7	CASSYFLAGEGASYEQYF
TRBV6-2/TRBV6-3	TRBJ2-1	CASSTKREGYNEQFF